The 28 T cell receptor beta chains below come from one sample, sequenced in a study of CD8+CD57+ T cells in acquired aplastic anemia. The authors sequenced patients whose flow cytometry had shown CD8+CD57+ cell expansion. According to the study, genomic DNA was the template for TCR beta VDJ and CDR3 profiling. Each CDR3 protein is one row after TCRdb ran MiXCR on the reads. The table includes 190,000 or so distinct CDR3 sequences, 48% detected once. Source material: sorted CD4+, CD8+, or CD8+CD57+ T cells (not recorded which) from PBMCs. These receptors originate from a human donor with aplastic anemia.

The V call is TRBV12-5, the J call TRBJ2-7, with 8 bases lining up with TRBD2. The ends lost 0 bases at V and 2 bases at J; junction bases unmatched: 12. The CDR3 is 18 residues long. Germline V lookup: CDR1 LGHNT, CDR2 FRNRAP. CDR3 protein: CASGLVLTAAGGAYEQYF. The CDR3 DNA follows: TGTGCTAGTGGTTTGGTTCTTACGGCTGCGGGGGGAGCCTACGAGCAGTACTTC.

This clonotype has a handful of counts. The J gene is TRBJ2-5, the V gene TRBV7-9, with 8 positions matching TRBD2. The CDR3 sequence is 15 residues long. Germline trimming cut 6 bases from V and 1 base from J; bases unmatched to any gene: 7. Germline V gene sequence: CDR1 SEHNR, CDR2 FQNEAQ (reference sequence). The CDR3, as DNA: TGTGCCAGCAGACTAAGTAGCGGGGTCCAAGAGACCCAGTACTTC. It is translated as CASRLSSGVQETQYF.

The table lists this clonotype with many counts. The chain recombines TRBV11-2 with TRBJ2-5; the match to TRBD2 covers 10 bases. The CDR3 length is 18 residues. Germline trimming cut 4 bases from V and 9 bases from J; bases unmatched to any gene: 20. Germline assignment: CDR1 SGHAT and CDR2 FQNNGV. CDR3 sequence: CASSYLPALAGDPGAQYF. CDR3 nucleotide sequence: TGTGCCAGCAGCTACCTTCCGGCCCTAGCGGGGGACCCTGGGGCCCAGTACTTC.

Points on this clonotype: Possible read error: a much larger clone is one base away. The conserved phenylalanine or tryptophan normally closing the CDR3 is absent here, so this likely arose from a read error. This chain joins TRBV5-1 and TRBJ1-1; perhaps TRBD1 as D (5 bases). CDR1 and CDR2 from the germline V gene are SGHRS and YFSETQ. The CDR3 runs to 14 residues. Deletions cut 2 bases from V and 4 bases from J, with 12 bases between. The CDR3 nucleotides are TGCGCCAGCAGCTTCTCGGGGGGGAGCACTGAAGCTTTCTCT. This gives the protein CASSFSGGSTEAFS.

The table lists this clonotype with many counts. V usage is TRBV7-9 and J usage is TRBJ2-5, with 14 bases identical to TRBD2. The J segment lost 7 bases and the V segment lost 5 bases, leaving 12 bases of the junction unmatched. Per germline, CDR1 SEHNR and CDR2 FQNEAQ (reference sequence). This CDR3 contains 17 residues. The CDR3 DNA follows: TGTGCCAGCAGCCTCCACGGACTAGCGGGAGGACCCAGGACCCAGTACTTC. Amino acids: CASSLHGLAGGPRTQYF.

This clonotype was observed a few times. The V call is TRBV7-2, the J call TRBJ1-1, with 10 bases matching TRBD1. CDR1 SGHTA and CDR2 FQGNSA come from the germline V gene. Trimming took 3 bases from V and 8 from J; bases not matched to a gene: 6. The CDR3 totals 14 residues. The CDR3 nucleotides read TGTGCCAGCAGCTTGCCGGGACAGGGGACGGAAGCTTTCTTT. Residues: CASSLPGQGTEAFF. Complete variable domain (other parts from reference TRBV7-2 and TRBJ1-1): GAGVSQSPSNKVTEKGKDVELRCDPISGHTALYWYRQSLGQGLEFLIYFQGNSAPDKSGLPSDRFSAERTGGSVSTLTIQRTQQEDSAVYLCASSLPGQGTEAFFGQGTRLTVV.

With respect to this clonotype: This clone may be a read error of a much larger clone one base away. This sequence joins TRBV6-2 or TRBV6-3 and TRBJ2-5; TRBD2 matches 10 bases. This CDR3 is built from 19 residues. J gave up 0 bases and V 0 bases, and 10 bases lay outside the gene matches. Germline V gene data show CDR1 as MNHEY and CDR2 as SVGEGT. The CDR3 DNA follows: TGTGCCAGCAGTTACTCGATGCCTAGCGGGAGATATGACCAAGAGACCCAGTACTTC. It encodes CASSYSMPSGRYDQETQYF.

This CDR3 is CSVEGTSDAQETQYF. The CDR3 region has the DNA TGCAGCGTTGAAGGGACTAGCGACGCCCAAGAGACCCAGTACTTC. The rearrangement joins TRBV29-1 to TRBJ2-5; 9 bases fit TRBD2. CDR3 size: 15 residues. Germline CDR1 and CDR2: SQVTM and ANQGSEA. The V segment lost 1 base and the J segment 1 base; nucleotides outside the gene matches: 4. The entire variable domain, with the rest obtained from reference TRBV29-1 and TRBJ2-5, is as follows: SAVISQKPSRDICQRGTSLTIQCQVDSQVTMMFWYRQQPGQSLTLIATANQGSEATYESGFVIDKFPISRPNLTFSTLTVSNMSPEDSSIYLCSVEGTSDAQETQYFGPGTRLLVL.

Many counts were recorded for this clonotype. V is TRBV7-8 and J is TRBJ1-5; D not certain. CDR1 is SGHVS, CDR2 FQNEAQ, per germline. This CDR3 has 14 amino acids. The ends were cut back, 6 bases at V and 8 bases at J, with 17 bases in the middle. The CDR3 is CASSPLTGSKPQHF. DNA for the CDR3: TGTGCCAGCAGTCCCCTCACGGGGTCAAAGCCCCAGCATTTT.

This chain uses TRBV2 with TRBJ2-7, with 10 bases that match TRBD1. Unmatched junction bases numbered 4, after V lost 6 bases and J lost 2 bases. Germline assignment: CDR1 SNHLY and CDR2 FYNNEI. The CDR3 totals 14 residues. The CDR3 nucleotides read TGTGCCAGCAGCTCGGACAGGGGGACCTACGAGCAGTACTTC. Residues: CASSSDRGTYEQYF. The whole variable domain, remainder taken from reference TRBV2 and TRBJ2-7, is EPEVTQTPSHQVTQMGQEVILRCVPISNHLYFYWYRQILGQKVEFLVSFYNNEISEKSEIFDDQFSVERPDGSNFTLKIRSTKLEDSAMYFCASSSDRGTYEQYFGPGTRLTVT.

This chain joins TRBV28 and TRBJ2-5; the D gene is possibly TRBD2 (5 bases). The CDR3 runs to 14 residues. The V and J ends lost 5 bases and 2 bases respectively, with 12 bases between them. Per germline, CDR1 MDHEN and CDR2 SYDVKM. The DNA of the CDR3 is TGTGCCAGCAGTCCCTCGAGGGCTCAAGAGACCCAGTACTTC. It codes for CASSPSRAQETQYF. The variable domain in full, completed from reference TRBV28 and TRBJ2-5, reads DVKVTQSSRYLVKRTGEKVFLECVQDMDHENMFWYRQDPGLGLRLIYFSYDVKMKEKGDIPEGYSVSREKKERFSLILESASTNQTSMYLCASSPSRAQETQYFGPGTRLLVL.

This clonotype was seen at least ten times. The chain links TRBV6-2 or TRBV6-3 to TRBJ1-1; the D is unclear. The CDR3 has 12 residues. Germline values: CDR1 MNHEY, CDR2 SVGEGT. Deletions cut 7 bases from V and 1 base from J, with 7 bases between. CDR3 protein: CASKDKNTEAFF. CDR3 nucleotide sequence: TGTGCCAGCAAAGACAAGAACACTGAAGCTTTCTTT.

A few counts support this clonotype. The chain links TRBV2 to TRBJ1-1; TRBD1 might be the D (6 bases). The CDR3 spans 14 residues. Germline-derived CDR1 and CDR2 are SNHLY and FYNNEI. The germline V and J ends were trimmed by 7 bases and 7 bases, with 19 bases remaining between them. The CDR3 spells CASTEAGGESEAFF. The DNA for the CDR3 is TGTGCCAGCACCGAGGCGGGGGGCGAAAGTGAAGCTTTCTTT.

The chain links TRBV2 to TRBJ2-7; weak D call: TRBD1 (5 bases). The CDR3 has 15 residues. Germline values: CDR1 SNHLY, CDR2 FYNNEI. V dropped 7 bases and J dropped 0 bases, with 16 bases sitting between them. The CDR3 reads CASKGIGPGSYEQYF. CDR3 sequence (DNA): TGTGCCAGCAAGGGGATCGGACCTGGCTCCTACGAGCAGTACTTC. Looking up the rest from reference TRBV2 and TRBJ2-7 gives the full variable domain: EPEVTQTPSHQVTQMGQEVILRCVPISNHLYFYWYRQILGQKVEFLVSFYNNEISEKSEIFDDQFSVERPDGSNFTLKIRSTKLEDSAMYFCASKGIGPGSYEQYFGPGTRLTVT.

The J gene is TRBJ2-7, the V gene TRBV9; D not resolved. Trimming left V 1 base short and J 4 bases short, with 9 bases between. The CDR3 has 13 residues. CDR1 is SGDLS and CDR2 is YYNGEE in the germline V gene. The CDR3 nucleotides read TGTGCCAGCAGCGTATCCCCGCGTTACGAGCAGTACTTC. Translating it yields CASSVSPRYEQYF.

This clonotype has a single count. This chain connects TRBV12-3 or TRBV12-4 to TRBJ2-3, with D possibly being TRBD1 or TRBD2 (6 bases each). This CDR3 is 14 amino acids long. V was cut by 5 bases and J by 7 bases, with 16 bases left in between. CDR3 nucleotides: TGTGCCAGCAGTATGGGGGGCCGTCTTTATACGCAGTATTTT. Its translation: CASSMGGRLYTQYF.

This clonotype occurred many times. The V and J genes are TRBV9 and TRBJ2-1, with D maybe TRBD1 (6 bases). The V gene lost 0 bases and the J gene lost 2 bases, with 9 bases spanning the gap. The CDR3 covers 15 residues. Germline assignment: CDR1 SGDLS and CDR2 YYNGEE. The CDR3 region has the DNA TGTGCCAGCAGCGTAGAACAGGGTCCCTACAATGAGCAGTTCTTC. This gives the protein CASSVEQGPYNEQFF.

The V gene is TRBV10-3, the J gene TRBJ2-7, with D unclear. Germline V gene lookup returns CDR1 ENHRY and CDR2 SYGVKD. Trimming took off 10 bases at V and 0 bases at J, with 19 bases between the two ends. The CDR3 runs 15 residues. DNA of the CDR3: TGTGCCAGCAGACTTCTTCCGCATAGCTCCTACGAGCAGTACTTC. Protein: CASRLLPHSSYEQYF.

This clonotype was counted once. This chain connects TRBV11-2 to TRBJ2-7, with D tentatively TRBD2 (5 bases). Trimming stripped 1 base from V and 1 base from J, with 14 bases between. This CDR3 is 16 amino acids long. From germline, CDR1 is SGHAT and CDR2 FQNNGV. The CDR3: CASSLVSGLTSYEQYF. In DNA, the CDR3 is TGTGCCAGCAGCTTAGTCAGCGGATTAACATCCTACGAGCAGTACTTC.

The chain joins TRBV6-1 to TRBJ1-2; TRBD1 matches 9 bases. This CDR3 region has 14 residues. CDR1 MNHNS and CDR2 SASEGT come from the germline V gene. V shed 2 bases and J 4 bases; nucleotides not matched to a gene: 2. CDR3 protein: CASSESGQGYGYTF. In DNA, the CDR3 is TGTGCCAGCAGTGAATCGGGACAGGGCTATGGCTACACCTTC.

This clonotype occurred once. The chain joins TRBV10-3 to TRBJ2-1, with 10 bases lining up with TRBD2. The germline gives CDR1 ENHRY, CDR2 SYGVKD. The V gene end was trimmed by 10 bases and the J gene end by 6 bases; junction bases not matched to a gene: 9. The CDR3 is 14 residues long. The DNA for the CDR3 is TGTGCCACCAAAAATTGGACTAGCGGCAATGAGCAGTTCTTC. Protein product: CATKNWTSGNEQFF.

V and J are TRBV4-2 and TRBJ2-3, with D unresolved. Deletions cut 1 base from V and 6 bases from J, with 8 bases between. This CDR3 is 13 amino acids long. The germline gives CDR1 LGHNA, CDR2 YNFKEQ. This chain's CDR3 is CASSQVEFDTQYF. The CDR3 DNA reads TGTGCCAGCAGCCAAGTGGAGTTCGATACGCAGTATTTT.

This clonotype came up many times. This sequence joins TRBV24-1 and TRBJ2-2, with 9 bases identical to TRBD1. V lost 9 bases and J lost 3; bases outside the gene matches: 7. Per the germline V gene, CDR1 is KGHDR and CDR2 is SFDVKD. This CDR3 region has 15 residues. CDR3 residues: CATRPGQGYTGELFF. CDR3 coding DNA: TGTGCCACCCGACCGGGACAGGGATACACCGGGGAGCTGTTTTTT.

The chain employs TRBV7-9 and TRBJ2-5; tentatively, D is TRBD1 (6 bases). This CDR3 is built from 14 residues. Per the germline V gene, CDR1 is SEHNR and CDR2 is FQNEAQ (reference sequence). V was clipped by 3 bases and J by 5 bases, with 13 bases between them. DNA for the CDR3: TGTGCCAGCAGCTTGACAGGTCCCGGCGAGACCCAGTACTTC. Its protein product is CASSLTGPGETQYF.

This chain uses TRBV7-8 with TRBJ2-1; D is ambiguous. CDR1 and CDR2 (germline): SGHVS, FQNEAQ. This CDR3 has 13 amino acids. V lost 2 bases to trimming and J lost 4 bases, with 6 bases between them. The CDR3 DNA is TGTGCCAGCAGCTTAAATCTGTACAATGAGCAGTTCTTC. It encodes CASSLNLYNEQFF.

In this sample, this clonotype turned up many times. One end of the junction does not line up with germline, which may come from a read error. The V call is TRBV24-1, the J call TRBJ2-2; D remains unclear. The CDR3 covers 16 residues. Germline values: CDR1 KGHDR, CDR2 SFDVKD. DNA of the CDR3: TGTGCCACCAGTGAGACACTGACACGGAACTCCGGGGAGCTGTTTTTT. Translation gives CATSETLTRNSGELFF.

In its sample, this clonotype was seen many times. The V call is TRBV5-6, the J call TRBJ2-6; no clear D gene. This CDR3 region has 13 residues. Looked up from germline, CDR1 is SGHDT and CDR2 is YYEEEE. Deletions cut 2 bases from V and 4 bases from J, with 4 bases between. CDR3 in amino acids: CASSFAGANVLTF. The CDR3 DNA reads TGTGCCAGCAGCTTTGCGGGGGCCAACGTCCTGACTTTC.

In regard to this clonotype: No DNA is shown, since the ends of the CDR3 on it are uncertain; the CDR3 is the one TCRdb lists. CDR3 amino acids: CASSVGRGTF. The chain recombines TRBV9 with TRBJ1-2; the tabulated D call, TRBD1, remains unverified against the DNA. CDR1 and CDR2 (germline): SGDLS, YYNGEE. The CDR3 length is 10 residues, termini included.